This entry concerns a single TCR beta chain. Its specificity is unknown. The data were taken from a study of beta chain features in type 1 diabetes. cDNA synthesis used the whole RNA isolate, giving expressed TCRB sequences. Sequencing used immunoSEQ multiplex PCR; TCRdb keeps in-frame clones, though not all of them. The repertoire includes a few hundred thousand clones, approximately 15% of them detected once, and 0.015% to 0.017% sits in the top ten. Isolation of CD4+ naive, central memory, regulatory and stem cell-like memory cells was achieved by sorting via CD45RO/CCR7/CD25/CD127/CD95/CD27. The V gene's germline CDR1 is SGHRS and CDR2 YFSETQ. Unmatched junction bases numbered 5, after V lost 1 base and J lost 4 bases. The CDR3 has 15 amino acids. Study-level results: Individuals with type 1 diabetes displayed fewer insertions and more deletions at VDJ junctions. In the patient group, naive, central memory and Treg TCRB repertoires seemed more alike than in the healthy donor group. Shorter TCRB CDR3s, moderately but significantly so, were found in Type 1 diabetes patients in all four CD4+ subsets.

Input material: naive CD4+ T cells from blood. The chain uses TRBV5-1 and TRBJ2-3; 8 nucleotides match TRBD1. The clonotype originates from a man between 18 and 29 years old with type 1 diabetes. The CDR3 DNA follows: TGCGCCAGCAGCTTGCAGGGGGCAGGCGCAGATACGCAGTATTTT. It codes for CASSLQGAGADTQYF.